The 7 T cell receptor beta chains given below trace back to one sample, sequenced in a study of CD8 T cells in Susac syndrome. It was with random hexamers that 0.5 to 1 ug RNA was reverse transcribed. TCRdb reprocessed the immunoSEQ multiplex PCR reads with MiXCR, giving one entry per CDR3 protein. The data show around 130,000 distinct CDR3 sequences, around 86% seen once. The sequencing sample was made of CD8+ T cells from PBMCs. These receptors originate from a human donor with multiple sclerosis.

The rearrangement joins TRBV29-1 to TRBJ1-3; D may be TRBD1 (5 bases). The CDR3 runs 14 residues. Germline CDR1 and CDR2: SQVTM and ANQGSEA. Deletions cut 6 bases from V and 2 bases from J, with 14 bases between. The CDR3 coding sequence is TGCAGCGTGGGTCAGGGTAATGCTGGAAACACCATATATTTT. Translated, it gives CSVGQGNAGNTIYF. The full variable domain, its missing parts supplied by reference TRBV29-1 and TRBJ1-3, is SAVISQKPSRDICQRGTSLTIQCQVDSQVTMMFWYRQQPGQSLTLIATANQGSEATYESGFVIDKFPISRPNLTFSTLTVSNMSPEDSSIYLCSVGQGNAGNTIYFGEGSWLTVV.

The chain is built from TRBV27 and TRBJ2-5; no firm D call. The CDR3 covers 13 residues. Germline V gives CDR1 MNHEY, CDR2 SMNVEV (reference sequence). Trimming cost V 3 bases and J 4 bases, with 9 bases left between them. The CDR3 protein is CASSLGFLETQYF. The DNA for the CDR3 is TGTGCCAGCAGTTTGGGGTTCTTAGAGACCCAGTACTTC.

The V call is TRBV19, the J call TRBJ2-1, with 8 bases that match TRBD2. The germline V gene encodes CDR1 LNHDA and CDR2 SQIVND (reference sequence). The CDR3 length is 15 residues. V shed 6 bases, J shed 5 bases, and the junction held 9 bases outside the gene matches. CDR3 in DNA: TGTGCCAGTAGCGATAGCGGGGAACGGAACAATGAGCAGTTCTTC. It yields the protein CASSDSGERNNEQFF.

The chain employs TRBV30 and TRBJ2-3; 11 bases agree with TRBD2. The V and J ends lost 3 bases and 3 bases, in that order; junction bases with no gene match: 2. This CDR3 spans 14 amino acids. CDR1 is GTSNPN and CDR2 is SVGIG in the germline V gene (reference sequence). Here the CDR3 reads CAWSGTSGTDTQYF. The CDR3 bases are TGTGCCTGGAGCGGGACTAGCGGTACAGATACGCAGTATTTT.

The genes are TRBV20-1 and TRBJ2-1; perhaps TRBD2 as D (6 bases). The CDR3 runs 16 residues. Germline-derived CDR1 and CDR2 are DFQATT and SNEGSKA (reference sequence). The V and J ends lost 3 bases and 10 bases respectively, with 25 bases between them. CDR3 coding DNA: TGCAGTGCTAGCATAGAGCCGGCTAGCGAATACTACGAGCAGTTCTTC. Translation gives CSASIEPASEYYEQFF.

This chain uses TRBV7-9 with TRBJ2-1; TRBD2 matches 9 bases. With 3 bases clipped from V and 4 bases from J, the junction kept 7 bases outside the gene matches. The CDR3 contains 16 residues. CDR1 SEHNR and CDR2 FQNEAQ come from the germline V gene (reference sequence). The CDR3 DNA sequence: TGTGCCAGCAGCTTCCGTAGCGGGAGTACGTACAATGAGCAGTTCTTC. It encodes CASSFRSGSTYNEQFF.

The V call is TRBV12-3 or TRBV12-4, the J call TRBJ1-1; D is unclear. Trimming cost V 1 base and J 1 base, with 7 bases left between them. The CDR3 is 14 residues long. The CDR3 spells CASSLGHPNTEAFF. The CDR3 nucleotides read TGTGCCAGCAGTTTAGGACACCCGAACACTGAAGCTTTCTTT.